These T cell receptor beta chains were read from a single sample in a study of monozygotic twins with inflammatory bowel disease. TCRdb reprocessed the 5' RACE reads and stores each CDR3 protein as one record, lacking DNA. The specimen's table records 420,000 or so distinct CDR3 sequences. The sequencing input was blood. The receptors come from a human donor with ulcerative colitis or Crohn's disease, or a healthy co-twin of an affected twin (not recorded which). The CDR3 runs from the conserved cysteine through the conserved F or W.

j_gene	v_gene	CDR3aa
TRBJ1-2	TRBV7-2	CASSPRVQGRDYGYTF
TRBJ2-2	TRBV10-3	CAISGNTGELFF
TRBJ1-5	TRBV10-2	CASSESGRLGNQPQHF
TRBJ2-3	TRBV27	CASTHRDRLADTQYF
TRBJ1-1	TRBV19	CASSPDDRQGPEAFF
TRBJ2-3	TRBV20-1	CSARDPLAGGPPDTQYF
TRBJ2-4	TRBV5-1	CASSLAANGNIQYF
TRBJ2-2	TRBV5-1	CASSTRQGGGGELFF
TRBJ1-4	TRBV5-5	CASSLDRVFEKLFF
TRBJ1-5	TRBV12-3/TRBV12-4	CASSWTGGNQPQHF
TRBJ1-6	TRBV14	CASSQVQEYNSPLHF
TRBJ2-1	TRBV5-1	CASSLYGAGGSNEQFF
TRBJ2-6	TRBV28	CASRGHSGANVLTF
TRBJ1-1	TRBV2	CASSPDRGRHTEAFF
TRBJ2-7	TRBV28	CASSSGTGRDYEQYF
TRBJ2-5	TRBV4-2	CASSQEPGGPETQYF
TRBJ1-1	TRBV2	CASGWSLGTEAFF
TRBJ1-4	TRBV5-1	CASSFGSNEKLFF
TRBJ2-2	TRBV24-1	CATSDLLDGELFF
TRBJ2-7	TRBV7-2	CASSLGVSFYEQYF
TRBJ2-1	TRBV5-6	CASSLVSAEHEQFF
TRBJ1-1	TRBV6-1	CASSGDPVPPTNTEAFF
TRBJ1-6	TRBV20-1	CSATGRIPWDSPLHF
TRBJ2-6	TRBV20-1	CSAVSGNSGANVLTF
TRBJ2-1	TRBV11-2	CASSLRDKRDNEQFF
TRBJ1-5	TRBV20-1	CSARTNQPQHF
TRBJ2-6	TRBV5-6	CASSLAGQVTTGANVLTF
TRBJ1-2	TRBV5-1	CASTQDRVDYGYTF
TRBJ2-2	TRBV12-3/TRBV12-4	CANRVTSGSYTGELFF
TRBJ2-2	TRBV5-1	CASSFGGCAGELFF